These 29 T cell receptor beta chains share one sample of origin, sequenced in a study of molecular identifiers for immune sequencing clone quantification. TCRdb recomputed calls from the PCR reads with MiXCR, one row per CDR3 protein. Among 70,000 to 95,000 distinct CDR3 sequences listed, 15% to 20% were seen once. Sequenced material: naive CD8+ T cells from blood, with Jurkat cell RNA spiked in. The subset is: FACS-sorted CD8+CD4-CCR7+CD45RA+ naive T cells. The receptors derive from a human donor in good health. Some libraries in this study had Jurkat cell RNA spiked in.

This clonotype has ten or more counts. V is TRBV5-4 and J is TRBJ2-2; 14 positions match TRBD2. Per the germline V gene, CDR1 is SGHNT and CDR2 is YYREEE (reference sequence). The CDR3 spans 17 residues. The V segment lost 4 bases and the J segment 6 bases; nucleotides outside the gene matches: 8. For the CDR3, the DNA is TGTGCCAGCAGCGCCGGGACTAGCGGGAGCGGGGCCGGGGAGCTGTTTTTT. It yields the protein CASSAGTSGSGAGELFF.

This clonotype was detected many times. The chain uses TRBV20-1 and TRBJ2-7; 10 nucleotides align to TRBD2. Germline V gives CDR1 DFQATT, CDR2 SNEGSKA (reference sequence). Trimming cost V 3 bases and J 0 bases; bases outside gene matches: 8. The CDR3 consists of 16 residues. CDR3: CSASPSGGIVSYEQYF. In DNA form, the CDR3 reads TGCAGTGCTAGTCCTAGCGGGGGAATAGTCTCCTACGAGCAGTACTTC.

This clonotype was seen at least ten times. This sequence joins TRBV4-1 and TRBJ1-4, with TRBD1 identical over 9 bases. This CDR3 is 18 amino acids long. Looked up from germline, CDR1 is MGHRA and CDR2 is YSYEKL. Losses at the gene ends were 3 bases for V and 5 bases for J; bases not matched to a gene: 13. CDR3 sequence: CASSHYRGTGGANEKLFF. CDR3 nucleotides: TGCGCCAGCAGCCACTATAGGGGCACAGGGGGCGCGAATGAAAAACTGTTTTTT.

This clonotype was recorded many times. The rearrangement uses TRBV13 and TRBJ2-7; 7 bases map to TRBD2. V gave up 0 bases and J gave up 6 bases; unmatched junction bases: 5. Germline V gene sequence: CDR1 PRHDT, CDR2 FYEKMQ (reference sequence). The CDR3 extends over 14 amino acids. For the CDR3, the DNA is TGTGCCAGCAGCTTAGGCGCGGGGAGGGTCGAGCAGTACTTC. This sequence encodes CASSLGAGRVEQYF.

Ten or more counts support this clonotype. The rearrangement joins TRBV7-9 to TRBJ2-7; tentatively, D is TRBD2 (5 bases). The germline V and J ends were trimmed by 5 bases and 4 bases, with 9 bases remaining between them. The CDR3 sequence is 12 residues long. Germline V gene lookup returns CDR1 SEHNR and CDR2 FQNEAQ (reference sequence). The CDR3 DNA reads TGTGCCAGCAGCGTCGGGGTTTACGAGCAGTACTTC. It yields the protein CASSVGVYEQYF.

On this clonotype: Germline is not matched at one junction end, which may reflect a read error. V gene TRBV7-9 combines with J gene TRBJ2-7; unclear D gene. The CDR3 contains 11 residues. The V gene's germline CDR1 is SEHNR and CDR2 FQNEAQ (reference sequence). The CDR3 sequence is CASSHSYEKYF. The CDR3 coding sequence is TGTGCCAGCAGCCATTCCTACGAGAAGTACTTC. The whole variable domain, remainder taken from reference TRBV7-9 and TRBJ2-7, is DTGVSQNPRHKITKRGQNVTFRCDPISEHNRLYWYRQTLGQGPEFLTYFQNEAQLEKSRLLSDRFSAERPKGSFSTLEIQRTEQGDSAMYLCASSHSYEKYFGPGTRLTVT.

The table lists this clonotype with a few counts. The rearrangement links TRBV27 to TRBJ2-7; possibly TRBD2 for D (6 bases). The V and J ends lost 4 bases and 3 bases respectively, with 13 bases between them. Germline V gene lookup returns CDR1 MNHEY and CDR2 SMNVEV (reference sequence). The CDR3 is made up of 14 amino acids. The CDR3 here is CASSSLALLYEQYF. As DNA, the CDR3 is TGTGCCAGCAGTTCGCTAGCGTTGCTCTACGAGCAGTACTTC.

This clonotype was seen many times. V usage is TRBV10-3 and J usage is TRBJ2-7; TRBD1 or TRBD2 may be the D gene (5 bases each). The CDR3 is 12 amino acids. Trimming shortened V by 3 bases and J by 10 bases, and 13 bases separated the two germline ends. Germline V gene data show CDR1 as ENHRY and CDR2 as SYGVKD. The CDR3 bases are TGTGCCATCAGTGAAACGACAGAGGGCCAGTACTTC. This codes for CAISETTEGQYF.

The chain combines TRBV27 with TRBJ2-2; weak D call: TRBD1 (6 bases). The CDR3 spans 14 residues. Germline V gives CDR1 MNHEY, CDR2 SMNVEV (reference sequence). Trimming removed 6 bases at V and 4 bases at J, with 12 bases between. CDR3 amino acids: CASSWTEPTGELFF. Here the CDR3 DNA reads TGTGCCAGCAGCTGGACAGAACCCACCGGGGAGCTGTTTTTT.

This clonotype was detected many times. The chain has TRBV7-2 and TRBJ2-1; 13 nucleotides align to TRBD2. Germline lookup yields CDR1 SGHTA and CDR2 FQGNSA. The CDR3 loop spans 18 amino acids. V lost 4 bases to trimming and J lost 0 bases; unmatched junction nucleotides: 6. The CDR3 spells CASSSRTSGSSSYNEQFF. DNA for the CDR3: TGTGCCAGCAGCTCGCGGACTAGCGGGAGTAGCTCCTACAATGAGCAGTTCTTC.

The chain recombines TRBV19 with TRBJ2-7, with TRBD1 identical over 10 bases. The ends lost 7 bases at V and 5 bases at J; junction bases unmatched: 5. The CDR3 is 13 residues long. The germline CDR1 and CDR2 sequences are LNHDA and SQIVND (reference sequence). CDR3 sequence (DNA): TGTGCCAGTAATCCGGGACAGGGGAACGAGCAGTACTTC. Encoded protein: CASNPGQGNEQYF.

This clonotype occurred many times. The V call is TRBV6-5, the J call TRBJ2-7, with D perhaps TRBD2 (7 bases). The CDR3 contains 15 residues. V was clipped by 6 bases and J by 1 base, with 16 bases between them. The V gene's germline CDR1 is MNHEY and CDR2 SVGAGI. The DNA for the CDR3 is TGTGCCAGCAGGTATACAGGGAGGGGATCCTACGAGCAGTACTTC. Translated: CASRYTGRGSYEQYF.

In its sample, this clonotype was seen many times. This chain joins TRBV4-1 and TRBJ2-3, with 9 bases that match TRBD1. With V trimmed by 4 bases and J by 4 bases, 6 bases remained unmatched. CDR1 MGHRA and CDR2 YSYEKL come from the germline V gene. The length of the CDR3 is 15 residues. Here the CDR3 reads CASSPGTGWADTQYF. The DNA for the CDR3 is TGCGCCAGCAGCCCAGGGACAGGGTGGGCAGATACGCAGTATTTT.

This clonotype was detected ten times or more. The rearrangement links TRBV10-3 to TRBJ2-3, with TRBD2 matching 13 bases. The CDR3 contains 16 residues. Losses at the gene ends were 5 bases for V and 2 bases for J; bases not matched to a gene: 4. Germline loops: CDR1 ENHRY, CDR2 SYGVKD. CDR3 protein: CAISIGTSGATDTQYF. The CDR3, as DNA: TGTGCCATCAGTATTGGGACTAGCGGGGCCACAGATACGCAGTATTTT.

This clonotype occurred many times. The chain carries TRBV6-4 and TRBJ2-3; no clear D. This CDR3 region has 16 residues. The germline V gene encodes CDR1 MRHNA and CDR2 SNTAGT. V lost 0 bases and J 2 bases, leaving 12 bases between the germline ends. CDR3 DNA: TGTGCCAGCAGTGACTCGACCGGACGAGCCACAGATACGCAGTATTTT. Its protein is CASSDSTGRATDTQYF.

This clonotype was picked up many times. The V and J genes are TRBV2 and TRBJ2-5; a weak D match, TRBD1 (6 bases). Germline V lookup: CDR1 SNHLY, CDR2 FYNNEI. V dropped 5 bases and J dropped 4 bases, with 8 bases sitting between them. CDR3 length: 12 residues. The CDR3 region is CASSTRGETQYF. The CDR3 DNA reads as TGTGCCAGCAGTACCAGGGGAGAGACCCAGTACTTC.

This clonotype was seen many times. This chain joins TRBV3-1 and TRBJ1-2, with D tentatively TRBD1 (5 bases). The length of the CDR3 is 12 residues. The germline V gene encodes CDR1 LGHDT and CDR2 YNNKEL (reference sequence). V was shortened by 1 base and J by 8 bases, with 8 bases between the two germline ends. The CDR3 here is CASSQVRDGYTF. Written as DNA, the CDR3 is TGTGCCAGCAGCCAAGTAAGGGACGGCTACACCTTC.

This clonotype was seen repeatedly, ten times or more. The chain uses TRBV3-1 and TRBJ2-5; D is possibly TRBD2 (5 bases). The germline V gene has CDR1 LGHDT and CDR2 YNNKEL (reference sequence). The CDR3 runs to 17 residues. Trimming stripped 3 bases from V and 2 bases from J, with 19 bases between. CDR3 sequence reads: CASSHDSPLAYQETQYF. CDR3 in DNA: TGTGCCAGCAGCCATGATTCCCCCCTAGCCTATCAAGAGACCCAGTACTTC.

This clonotype was detected ten times or more. This rearrangement joins TRBV5-4 to TRBJ2-7, with D perhaps given as TRBD1 or TRBD2 (5 bases each). The CDR3 loop spans 13 amino acids. Germline assignment: CDR1 SGHNT and CDR2 YYREEE (reference sequence). V was shortened by 3 bases and J by 1 base, with 8 bases between the two germline ends. Here the CDR3 DNA reads TGTGCCAGCAGCTGGGACCCTTCCTACGAGCAGTACTTC. This encodes CASSWDPSYEQYF. Full variable domain (missing parts from reference TRBV5-4 and TRBJ2-7): ETGVTQSPTHLIKTRGQQVTLRCSSQSGHNTVSWYQQALGQGPQFIFQYYREEENGRGNFPPRFSGLQFPNYSSELNVNALELDDSALYLCASSWDPSYEQYFGPGTRLTVT.

Comment on this clonotype: A much bigger clone sits one base away, suggesting this may be a read error. The conserved phenylalanine or tryptophan is not found at the CDR3 terminus, so this likely reflects a read error. The V gene is TRBV12-3 or TRBV12-4, the J gene TRBJ1-1; maybe TRBD1 (5 bases). This CDR3 comprises 12 residues. V lost 1 base, J lost 11 bases, and 11 bases lay in between. The CDR3 loop is CASSLDRLNAFL. In DNA, the CDR3 is TGTGCCAGCAGTTTAGACAGGCTGAACGCTTTCCTT.

Turning to this clonotype: This could be a read error, since a much larger clone is one nucleotide away. The rearrangement uses TRBV15 and TRBJ2-7; D might be TRBD1 or TRBD2, each matching 5 bases. The V and J ends lost 6 bases and 5 bases respectively, with 14 bases between them. Germline loops: CDR1 LNHNV, CDR2 YYDKDF (reference sequence). There are 13 residues in the CDR3. The CDR3 sequence is CATSAKRGDEQYF. The CDR3 nucleotides read TGTGCCACCAGTGCTAAGAGAGGGGACGAGCAGTACTTC.

This clonotype was observed at least ten times. V and J are TRBV6-5 and TRBJ2-1, with TRBD2 identical over 8 bases. The CDR3 contains 16 residues. J gave up 5 bases and V 2 bases, and 8 bases lay outside the gene matches. Germline V gene lookup returns CDR1 MNHEY and CDR2 SVGAGI. This CDR3 is CASSYGVRGVNNEQFF. Here the CDR3 DNA reads TGTGCCAGCAGTTACGGTGTGCGGGGGGTAAACAATGAGCAGTTCTTC.

Ten or more counts support this clonotype. The chain is built from TRBV5-1 and TRBJ2-7; D is unclear. Trimming shortened V by 2 bases and J by 6 bases, and 18 bases separated the two germline ends. In germline, CDR1 is SGHRS, CDR2 YFSETQ. The CDR3 covers 15 residues. The CDR3 is CASSLLNEGKVEQYF. The CDR3 DNA is TGCGCCAGCAGCTTACTCAACGAAGGAAAGGTCGAGCAGTACTTC.

This clonotype occurred a few times. This rearrangement joins TRBV2 to TRBJ2-2; TRBD2 agrees at 13 bases. CDR1 SNHLY and CDR2 FYNNEI come from the germline V gene. The junction had 8 bases not matched to a gene; V was cut back by 4 bases and J by 3 bases. CDR3 length equals 18 residues. CDR3 sequence reads: CASSGGLAGPLYTGELFF. CDR3 in DNA: TGTGCCAGCAGTGGGGGACTAGCGGGACCCCTTTACACCGGGGAGCTGTTTTTT.

This clonotype was counted ten times or more. The J gene is TRBJ2-7, the V gene TRBV5-4; tentative D call: TRBD1 (5 bases). Per the germline V gene, CDR1 is SGHNT and CDR2 is YYREEE (reference sequence). Between the trimmed V and J ends, which lost 0 bases and 5 bases, there was a span of 9 bases. CDR3 length equals 13 residues. The CDR3 nucleotides are TGTGCCAGCAGCTTGGGACAGACGGACGAGCAGTACTTC. Encoded protein: CASSLGQTDEQYF.

This sequence joins TRBV6-2 or TRBV6-3 and TRBJ2-7; 7 bases fit TRBD2. The trim removed 5 bases at V and 0 bases at J, leaving 10 bases unmatched. Germline lookup yields CDR1 MNHEY and CDR2 SVGEGT. The CDR3 runs to 16 residues. The DNA of the CDR3 is TGTGCCAGCAGTACCTTTTTAGCGGGTCTCTCCTACGAGCAGTACTTC. Its protein product is CASSTFLAGLSYEQYF.

This clonotype was observed many times. This rearrangement joins TRBV19 to TRBJ1-5, with D possibly TRBD1 on 5 matching bases. V was clipped by 7 bases and J by 6 bases, with 10 bases between them. The CDR3 is 12 amino acids. Germline V gene data show CDR1 as LNHDA and CDR2 as SQIVND (reference sequence). The CDR3 DNA reads TGTGCCAGTAACCACGGGGCTCAGCCCCAGCATTTT. Its translation: CASNHGAQPQHF. Variable domain in full (rest from reference TRBV19 and TRBJ1-5): DGGITQSPKYLFRKEGQNVTLSCEQNLNHDAMYWYRQDPGQGLRLIYYSQIVNDFQKGDIAEGYSVSREKKESFPLTVTSAQKNPTAFYLCASNHGAQPQHFGDGTRLSIL.

There are many counts of this clonotype. The chain is built from TRBV28 and TRBJ1-5; D gene ambiguous. V was pared by 3 bases and J by 0 bases, with 12 bases between. CDR1 and CDR2 (germline): MDHEN, SYDVKM. The CDR3 is made up of 16 amino acids. The CDR3 sequence is CASSFLGSDSNQPQHF. As DNA, the CDR3 is TGTGCCAGCAGTTTTCTGGGGTCCGATAGCAATCAGCCCCAGCATTTT.

The chain employs TRBV28 and TRBJ2-1; the D gene is possibly TRBD2 (6 bases). The germline V gene has CDR1 MDHEN and CDR2 SYDVKM. The CDR3 spans 15 residues. V lost 6 bases, J lost 0 bases, and 12 bases lay in between. CDR3 DNA sequence: TGTGCCAGCAGAGGACTATCCTGCTCCTACAATGAGCAGTTCTTC. Its protein product is CASRGLSCSYNEQFF.